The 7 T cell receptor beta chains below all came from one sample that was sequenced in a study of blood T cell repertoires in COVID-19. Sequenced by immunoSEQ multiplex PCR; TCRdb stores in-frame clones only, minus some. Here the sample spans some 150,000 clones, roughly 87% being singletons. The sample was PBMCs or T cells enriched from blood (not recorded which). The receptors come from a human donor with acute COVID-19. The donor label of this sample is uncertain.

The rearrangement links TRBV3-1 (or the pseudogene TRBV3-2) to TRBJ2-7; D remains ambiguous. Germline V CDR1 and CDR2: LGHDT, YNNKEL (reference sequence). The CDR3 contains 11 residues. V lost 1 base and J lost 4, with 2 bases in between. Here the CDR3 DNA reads TGTGCCAGCAGCCAAGCTTACGAGCAGTACTTC. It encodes CASSQAYEQYF.

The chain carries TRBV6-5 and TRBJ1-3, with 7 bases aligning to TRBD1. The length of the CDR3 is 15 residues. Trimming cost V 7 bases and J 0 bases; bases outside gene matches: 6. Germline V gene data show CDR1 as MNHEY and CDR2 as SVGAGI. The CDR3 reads CASMWTGSSGNTIYF. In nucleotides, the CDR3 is TGTGCCAGCATGTGGACAGGATCCTCTGGAAACACCATATATTTT.

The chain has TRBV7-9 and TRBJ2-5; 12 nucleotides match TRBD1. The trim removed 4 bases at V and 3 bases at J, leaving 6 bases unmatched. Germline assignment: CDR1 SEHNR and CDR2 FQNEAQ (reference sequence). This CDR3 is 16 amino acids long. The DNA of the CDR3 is TGTGCCAGCAGCTCGGGACAGGGGGCGTACGAAGAGACCCAGTACTTC. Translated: CASSSGQGAYEETQYF. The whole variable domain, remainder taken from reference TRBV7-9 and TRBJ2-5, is DTGVSQNPRHKITKRGQNVTFRCDPISEHNRLYWYRQTLGQGPEFLTYFQNEAQLEKSRLLSDRFSAERPKGSFSTLEIQRTEQGDSAMYLCASSSGQGAYEETQYFGPGTRLLVL.

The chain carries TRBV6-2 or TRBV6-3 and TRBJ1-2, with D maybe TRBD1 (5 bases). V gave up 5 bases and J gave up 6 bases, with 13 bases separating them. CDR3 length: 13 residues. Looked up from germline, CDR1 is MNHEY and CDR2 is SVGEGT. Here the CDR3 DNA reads TGTGCCAGCAGTCGCGAGCAGGGAAATGGCTACACCTTC. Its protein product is CASSREQGNGYTF.

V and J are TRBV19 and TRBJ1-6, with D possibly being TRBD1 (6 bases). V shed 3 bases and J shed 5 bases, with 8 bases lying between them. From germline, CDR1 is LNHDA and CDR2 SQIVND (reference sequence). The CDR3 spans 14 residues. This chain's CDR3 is CASSIWTDNSPLHF. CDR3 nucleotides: TGTGCCAGTAGTATTTGGACAGATAATTCACCCCTCCACTTT.

CDR3 DNA sequence: TGCGCCAGCAGCTTGTGGTTGGGGACTAGCGGGGACAATGAGCAGTTCTTC. Its translation: CASSLWLGTSGDNEQFF. V gene TRBV5-1 combines with J gene TRBJ2-1, with 13 bases matching TRBD2. Germline-derived CDR1 and CDR2 are SGHRS and YFSETQ. The CDR3 runs to 17 residues. V was pared by 1 base and J by 5 bases, with 6 bases of the junction left unmatched.

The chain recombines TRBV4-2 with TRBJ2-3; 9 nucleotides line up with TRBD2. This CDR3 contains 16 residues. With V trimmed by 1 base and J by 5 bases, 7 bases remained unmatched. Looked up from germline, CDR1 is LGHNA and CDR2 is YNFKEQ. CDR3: CASSQGLRGGRDTQYF. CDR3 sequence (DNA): TGTGCCAGCAGCCAAGGGTTGCGGGGGGGCAGAGATACGCAGTATTTT.